Listed below are T cell receptor beta chains from one sample, sequenced in a study of blood T cell repertoires in COVID-19. Profiled with immunoSEQ multiplex PCR; TCRdb holds only in-frame clones, not every one. The data hold approximately 220,000 clones, with 84% observed a single time. Sequenced: PBMCs or T cells enriched from blood (not recorded which). These receptors originate from a woman aged 35 to 49 who had recovered from COVID-19. The CDR3 runs from the conserved cysteine through the conserved F or W.

v_gene | CDR3aa
TRBV21-1 | CASSKVAREGGYTF
TRBV15 | CATSTPVPGQGLSNQPQHF
TRBV7-2 | CASSLARQSRNSPLHF
TRBV27 | CAGKIGTGDFTEAFF
TRBV28 | CASSFGLQVGGGYEQYF
TRBV7-3 | CASSLTVTDEAFF
TRBV11-2 | CASSIGQMLEAFF
TRBV10-2 | CASKQGSYNEQFF
TRBV18 | CASSPEQRSPAEAFF
TRBV2 | CASSRDRVYYSPLHF
TRBV2 | CASSGDGSLNYEQYF
TRBV9 | CASSVTQTRELFF
TRBV3-1/TRBV3-2 | CASSQDRGEDTQYF
TRBV30 | CAWSAKDRGGEAFF
TRBV5-1 | CASSTGQGRQPQHF
TRBV7-3 | CASSLTGALTDTQYF
TRBV3-1/TRBV3-2 | CASSQRTFEAFF
TRBV7-2 | CASSPPGLQTGEQYF
TRBV4-2 | CASSQAGLAGADTQYF
TRBV3-1/TRBV3-2 | CASSQLFRVGNTIYF
TRBV4-1 | CASSRTGTGGSPLHF
TRBV6-2/TRBV6-3 | CASSSTDRSNYGYTF
TRBV24-1 | CATSDFTRGDNEQFF
TRBV2 | CASSWGTSGSPEQYF
TRBV12-3/TRBV12-4 | CASSLGQDLGYTF
TRBV4-3 | CASSQDLGRREDEQFF
TRBV19 | CASSMGLAGNIQYF
TRBV19 | CASSPQETGSYNEQFF
TRBV30 | CAWAPDRQETQYF
TRBV19 | CASSIVGGRMNEQFF
TRBV7-3 | CASSGGLASYNEQFF
TRBV11-2 | CASSLFGSGETQYF
TRBV5-1 | CASSYSGDGLAGELFF
TRBV5-5 | CASSLGGQETQYF
TRBV24-1 | CATSDPNRDLQGQFF
TRBV21-1 | CASSKESIGRQGAGNTIYF
TRBV6-4 | CAIRTGIQETQYF
TRBV5-1 | CASSLDGIGYNEQFF
TRBV27 | CASSTLRGAYTGELFF
TRBV5-1 | CASSPGGSLSTDTQYF
TRBV3-1/TRBV3-2 | CASSARRGSEKLFF
TRBV6-5 | CASSLRTGLQFF
TRBV6-5 | CASSYSRQENYGYTF
TRBV5-1 | CASSLDGLSSTDTQYF
TRBV29-1 | CSVDTPEANYGYTF
TRBV19 | CASSRGTTLNEKLFF
TRBV7-2 | CASSRQTGSNQPQHF
TRBV7-9 | CASSLRGSTDTQYF
TRBV29-1 | CSVEAGNSYNEQFF
TRBV7-8 | CASSLARVAVKGEQFF
TRBV3-1/TRBV3-2 | CASSLKHYEQFF
TRBV18 | CASSPGRDENIQYF
TRBV11-2 | CASSLSELSSYEQYF
TRBV4-3 | CASSQEADSFYNEQFF
TRBV4-3 | CASSQGVHGRAGELFF
TRBV27 | CASSDGDRRDEKLFF
TRBV9 | CASSVGGLGDTQYF
TRBV11-3 | CASSLGASGNTIYF